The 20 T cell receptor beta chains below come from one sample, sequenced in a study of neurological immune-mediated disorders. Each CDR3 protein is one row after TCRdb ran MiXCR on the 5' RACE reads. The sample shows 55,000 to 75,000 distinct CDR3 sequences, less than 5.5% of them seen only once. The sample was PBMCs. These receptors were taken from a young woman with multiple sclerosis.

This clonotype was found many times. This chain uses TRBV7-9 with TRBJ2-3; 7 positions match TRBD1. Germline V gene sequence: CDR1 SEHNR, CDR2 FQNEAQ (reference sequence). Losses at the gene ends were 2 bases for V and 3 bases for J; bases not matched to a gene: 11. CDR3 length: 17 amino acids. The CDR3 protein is CASSLTLTGVRTDTQYF. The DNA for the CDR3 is TGTGCCAGCAGCTTAACCTTAACAGGGGTGAGGACAGATACGCAGTATTTT.

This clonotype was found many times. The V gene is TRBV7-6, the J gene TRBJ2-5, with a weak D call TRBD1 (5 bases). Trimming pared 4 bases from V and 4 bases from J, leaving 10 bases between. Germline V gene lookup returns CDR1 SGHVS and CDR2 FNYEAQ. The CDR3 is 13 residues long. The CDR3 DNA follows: TGTGCCAGCAGCTCTACTGGGGCAGAGACCCAGTACTTC. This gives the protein CASSSTGAETQYF.

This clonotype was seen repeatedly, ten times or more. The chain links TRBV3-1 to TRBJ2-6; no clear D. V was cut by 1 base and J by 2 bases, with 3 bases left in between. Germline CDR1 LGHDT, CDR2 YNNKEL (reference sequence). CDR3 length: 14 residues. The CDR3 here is CASSQAAGANVLTF. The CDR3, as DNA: TGTGCCAGCAGCCAAGCAGCTGGGGCCAACGTCCTGACTTTC.

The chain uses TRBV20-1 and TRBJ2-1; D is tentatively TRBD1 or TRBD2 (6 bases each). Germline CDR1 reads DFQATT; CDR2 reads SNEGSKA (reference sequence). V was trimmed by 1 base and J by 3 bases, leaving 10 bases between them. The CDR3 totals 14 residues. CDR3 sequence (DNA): TGCAGTGCTAGAGGGGGGGCCAGCTACAATGAGCAGTTCTTC. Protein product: CSARGGASYNEQFF.

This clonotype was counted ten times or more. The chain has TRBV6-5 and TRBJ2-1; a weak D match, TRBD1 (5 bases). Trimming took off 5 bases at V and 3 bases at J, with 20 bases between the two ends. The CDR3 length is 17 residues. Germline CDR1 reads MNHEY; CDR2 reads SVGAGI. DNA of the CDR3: TGTGCCAGCAGTCCGACGGCGGCAGGGAATATCTACAATGAGCAGTTCTTC. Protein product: CASSPTAAGNIYNEQFF.

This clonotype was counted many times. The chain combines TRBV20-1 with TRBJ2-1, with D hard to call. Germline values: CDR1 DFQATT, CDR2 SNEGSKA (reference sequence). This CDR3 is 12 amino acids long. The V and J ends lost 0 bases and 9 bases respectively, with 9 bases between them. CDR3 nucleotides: TGCAGTGCTAGAGACCCCTTAGGTGAGCAGTTCTTC. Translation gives CSARDPLGEQFF.

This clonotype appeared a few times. As DNA, the CDR3 is TGCGCCAGCAGCCAAGACAGACCATACTATGGCTACACCTTC. Encoded protein: CASSQDRPYYGYTF. The chain uses TRBV4-1 and TRBJ1-2, with D hard to call. Germline V CDR1 and CDR2: MGHRA, YSYEKL. The CDR3 spans 14 residues. The germline V and J ends were trimmed by 0 bases and 3 bases, with 8 bases remaining between them.

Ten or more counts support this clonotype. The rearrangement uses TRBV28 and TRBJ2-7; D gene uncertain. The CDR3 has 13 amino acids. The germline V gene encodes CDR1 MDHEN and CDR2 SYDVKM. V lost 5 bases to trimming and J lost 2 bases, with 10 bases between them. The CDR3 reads CASSMDPTYEQYF. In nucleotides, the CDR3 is TGTGCCAGCAGTATGGACCCCACCTACGAGCAGTACTTC. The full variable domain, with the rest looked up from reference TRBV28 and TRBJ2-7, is DVKVTQSSRYLVKRTGEKVFLECVQDMDHENMFWYRQDPGLGLRLIYFSYDVKMKEKGDIPEGYSVSREKKERFSLILESASTNQTSMYLCASSMDPTYEQYFGPGTRLTVT.

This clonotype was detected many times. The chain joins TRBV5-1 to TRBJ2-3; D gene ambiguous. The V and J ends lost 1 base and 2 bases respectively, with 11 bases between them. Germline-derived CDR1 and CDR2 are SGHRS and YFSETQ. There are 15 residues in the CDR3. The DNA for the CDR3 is TGCGCCAGCAGCTTGAGGGCGGTTTCCACAGATACGCAGTATTTT. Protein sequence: CASSLRAVSTDTQYF.

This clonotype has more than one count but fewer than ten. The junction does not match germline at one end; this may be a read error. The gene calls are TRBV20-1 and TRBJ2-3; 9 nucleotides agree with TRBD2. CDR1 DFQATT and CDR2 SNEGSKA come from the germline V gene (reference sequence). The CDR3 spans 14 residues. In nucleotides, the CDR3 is TGCAGTGCTAGAGATGACCTTGCGGGGGGGCCCTCGAATTTT. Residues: CSARDDLAGGPSNF.

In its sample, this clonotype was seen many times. The DNA for the CDR3 is TGTGCCACCAGTGATTTGGGGACAGGGTTCAATGAGCAGTTCTTC. It translates to CATSDLGTGFNEQFF. V usage is TRBV24-1 and J usage is TRBJ2-1; 9 positions match TRBD1. Trimming cost V 0 bases and J 6 bases; bases outside gene matches: 2. There are 15 residues in the CDR3. CDR1 and CDR2 (germline): KGHDR, SFDVKD.

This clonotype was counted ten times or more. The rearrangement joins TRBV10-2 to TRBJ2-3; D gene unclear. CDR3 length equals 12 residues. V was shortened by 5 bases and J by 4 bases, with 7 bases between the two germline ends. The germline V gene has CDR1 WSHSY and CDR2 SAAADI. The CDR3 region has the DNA TGCGCCAGCAGTTCCACTCCAGATACGCAGTATTTT. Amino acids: CASSSTPDTQYF.

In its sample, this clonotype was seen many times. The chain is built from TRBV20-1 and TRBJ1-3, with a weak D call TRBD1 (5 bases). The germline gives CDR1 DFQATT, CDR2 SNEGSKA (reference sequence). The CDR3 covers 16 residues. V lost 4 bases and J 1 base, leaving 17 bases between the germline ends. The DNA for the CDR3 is TGCAGTGCTATGCGCAGGGAAATTCGATCTGGAAACACCATATATTTT. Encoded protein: CSAMRREIRSGNTIYF.

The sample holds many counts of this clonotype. In DNA form, the CDR3 reads TGCGCCAGCAGCGAGGGACTGACGAATGAAAAACTGTTTTTT. As protein: CASSEGLTNEKLFF. The V call is TRBV5-1, the J call TRBJ1-4; a weak D match, TRBD1 (5 bases). Per germline, CDR1 SGHRS and CDR2 YFSETQ. The CDR3 contains 14 residues. Trimming took off 4 bases at V and 5 bases at J, with 12 bases between the two ends.

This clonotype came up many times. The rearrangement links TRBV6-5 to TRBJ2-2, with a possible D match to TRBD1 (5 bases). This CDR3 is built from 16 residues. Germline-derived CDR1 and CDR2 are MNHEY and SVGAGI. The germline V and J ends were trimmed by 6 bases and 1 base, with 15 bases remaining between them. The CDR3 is CASSSEGVWNTGELFF. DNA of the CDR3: TGTGCCAGCAGCTCAGAAGGGGTCTGGAACACCGGGGAGCTGTTTTTT.

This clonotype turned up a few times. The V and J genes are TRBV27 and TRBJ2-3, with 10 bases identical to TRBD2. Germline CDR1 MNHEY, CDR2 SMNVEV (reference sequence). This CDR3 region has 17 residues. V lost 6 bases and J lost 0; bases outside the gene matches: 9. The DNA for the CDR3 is TGTGCCAGCAGCCTATATAGCGGGGGGACTAGCACAGATACGCAGTATTTT. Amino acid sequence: CASSLYSGGTSTDTQYF.

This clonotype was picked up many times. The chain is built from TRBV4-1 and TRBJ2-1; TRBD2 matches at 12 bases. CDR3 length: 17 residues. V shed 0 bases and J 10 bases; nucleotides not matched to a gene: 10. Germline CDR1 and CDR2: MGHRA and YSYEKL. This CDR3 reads CASSQEVPSGGAKEQFF. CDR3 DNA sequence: TGCGCCAGCAGCCAAGAGGTGCCTAGCGGGGGGGCTAAGGAGCAGTTCTTC.

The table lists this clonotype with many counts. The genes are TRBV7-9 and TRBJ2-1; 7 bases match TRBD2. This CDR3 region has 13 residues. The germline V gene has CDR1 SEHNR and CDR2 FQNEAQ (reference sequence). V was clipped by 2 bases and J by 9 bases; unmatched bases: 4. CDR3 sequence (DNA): TGTGCCAGCAGCTTATCAGGGACTATTGAGCAGTTCTTC. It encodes CASSLSGTIEQFF.

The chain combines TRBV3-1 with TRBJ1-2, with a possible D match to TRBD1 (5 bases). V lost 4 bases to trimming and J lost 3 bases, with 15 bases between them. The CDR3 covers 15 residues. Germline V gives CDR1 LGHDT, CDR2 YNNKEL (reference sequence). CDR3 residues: CASSPDPGRDYGYTF. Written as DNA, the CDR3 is TGTGCCAGCAGCCCCGACCCGGGACGGGACTATGGCTACACCTTC.

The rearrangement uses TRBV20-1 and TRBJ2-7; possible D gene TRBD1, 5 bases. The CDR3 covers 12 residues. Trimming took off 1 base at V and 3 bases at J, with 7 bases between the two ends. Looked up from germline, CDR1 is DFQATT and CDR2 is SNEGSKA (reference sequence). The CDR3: CSARVQVYEQYF. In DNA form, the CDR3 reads TGCAGTGCTAGAGTACAGGTCTACGAGCAGTACTTC.